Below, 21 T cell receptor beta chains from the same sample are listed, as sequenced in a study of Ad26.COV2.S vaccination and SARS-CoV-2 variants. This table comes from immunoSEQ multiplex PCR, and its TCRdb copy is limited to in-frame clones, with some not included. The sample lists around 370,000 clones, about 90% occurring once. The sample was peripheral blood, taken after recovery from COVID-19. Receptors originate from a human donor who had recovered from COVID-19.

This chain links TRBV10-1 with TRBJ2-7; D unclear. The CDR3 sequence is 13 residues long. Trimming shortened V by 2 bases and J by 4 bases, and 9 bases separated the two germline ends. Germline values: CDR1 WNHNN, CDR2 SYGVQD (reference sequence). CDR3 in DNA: TGCGCCAGCAGTGAGGACTCTTATTACGAGCAGTACTTC. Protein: CASSEDSYYEQYF.

The CDR3 here is CASSLVAGGGGEQFF. CDR3 DNA: TGTGCCAGCAGCTTAGTAGCAGGAGGGGGGGGTGAGCAGTTCTTC. This chain links TRBV7-6 with TRBJ2-1; D perhaps matches TRBD2 (7 bases). From germline, CDR1 is SGHVS and CDR2 FNYEAQ. The CDR3 totals 15 residues. Between the trimmed V and J ends, which lost 1 base and 9 bases, there was a span of 16 bases.

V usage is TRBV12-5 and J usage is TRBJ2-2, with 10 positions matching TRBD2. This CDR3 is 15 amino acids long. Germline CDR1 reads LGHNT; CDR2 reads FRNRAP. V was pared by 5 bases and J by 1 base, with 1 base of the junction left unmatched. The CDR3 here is CASGRTSGNTGELFF. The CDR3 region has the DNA TGTGCTAGTGGTAGGACTAGCGGGAACACCGGGGAGCTGTTTTTT.

The CDR3 DNA is TGCAGCGTCGACTCCACCCCCACAGATACGCAGTATTTT. Amino acid sequence: CSVDSTPTDTQYF. The chain recombines TRBV29-1 with TRBJ2-3; D unclear. Trimming left V 6 bases short and J 2 bases short, with 12 bases between. From germline, CDR1 is SQVTM and CDR2 ANQGSEA. The CDR3 is 13 residues long.

This CDR3 is CAISESRTGELFF. CDR3 coding DNA: TGTGCCATCAGTGAATCGCGGACCGGGGAGCTGTTTTTT. This chain uses TRBV10-3 with TRBJ2-2; D gene uncertain. The germline V and J ends were trimmed by 3 bases and 5 bases, with 7 bases remaining between them. This CDR3 spans 13 amino acids. Germline-derived CDR1 and CDR2 are ENHRY and SYGVKD.

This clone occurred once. CDR3 region: CASSFIVGEQFF. In nucleotides, the CDR3 is TGTGCCAGCAGTTTCATAGTTGGTGAGCAGTTCTTC. V and J are TRBV6-5 and TRBJ2-1; D is uncertain. Germline CDR1 reads MNHEY; CDR2 reads SVGAGI. Deletions cut 4 bases from V and 9 bases from J, with 10 bases between. The CDR3 has 12 residues.

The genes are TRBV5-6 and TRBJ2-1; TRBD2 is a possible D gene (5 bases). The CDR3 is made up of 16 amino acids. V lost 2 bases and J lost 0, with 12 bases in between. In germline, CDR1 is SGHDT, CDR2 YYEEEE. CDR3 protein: CASSFRGLRSYNEQFF. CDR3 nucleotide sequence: TGTGCCAGCAGCTTTCGGGGTTTACGCTCCTACAATGAGCAGTTCTTC.

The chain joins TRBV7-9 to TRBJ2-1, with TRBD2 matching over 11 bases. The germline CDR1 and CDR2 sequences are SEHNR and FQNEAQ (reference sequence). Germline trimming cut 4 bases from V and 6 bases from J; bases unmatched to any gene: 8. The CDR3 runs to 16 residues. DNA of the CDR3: TGTGCCAGCAGCTCGCAGGGAGGGACTAGCGGCAATGAGCAGTTCTTC. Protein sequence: CASSSQGGTSGNEQFF.

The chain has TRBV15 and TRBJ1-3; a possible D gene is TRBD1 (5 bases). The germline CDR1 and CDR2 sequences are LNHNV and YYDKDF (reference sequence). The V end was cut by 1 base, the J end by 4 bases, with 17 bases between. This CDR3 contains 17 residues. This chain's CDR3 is CATSRAVGTSKGNTIYF. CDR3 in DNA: TGTGCCACCAGCAGAGCTGTGGGGACCTCGAAGGGAAACACCATATATTTT. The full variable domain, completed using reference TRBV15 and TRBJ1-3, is DAMVIQNPRYQVTQFGKPVTLSCSQTLNHNVMYWYQQKSSQAPKLLFHYYDKDFNNEADTPDNFQSRRPNTSFCFLDIRSPGLGDTAMYLCATSRAVGTSKGNTIYFGEGSWLTVV.

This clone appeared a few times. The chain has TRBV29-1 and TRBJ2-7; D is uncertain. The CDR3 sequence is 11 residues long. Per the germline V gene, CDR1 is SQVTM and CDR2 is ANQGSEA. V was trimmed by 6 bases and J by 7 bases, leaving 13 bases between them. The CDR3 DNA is TGCAGCGTCCTTCAAGTGGGAGAGCAGTACTTC. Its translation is CSVLQVGEQYF.

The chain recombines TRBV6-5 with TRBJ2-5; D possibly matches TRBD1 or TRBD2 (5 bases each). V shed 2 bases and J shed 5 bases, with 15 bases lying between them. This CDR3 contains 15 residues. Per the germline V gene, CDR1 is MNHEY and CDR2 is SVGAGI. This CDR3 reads CASSYSIGEGETQYF. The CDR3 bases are TGTGCCAGCAGTTACAGTATTGGCGAGGGGGAGACCCAGTACTTC.

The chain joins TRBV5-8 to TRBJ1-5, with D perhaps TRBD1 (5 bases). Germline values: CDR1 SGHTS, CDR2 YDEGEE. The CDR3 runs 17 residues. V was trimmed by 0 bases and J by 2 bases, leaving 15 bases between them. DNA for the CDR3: TGTGCCAGCAGCTTGGAGCGGGGCGGCGAGGGCAATCAGCCCCAGCATTTT. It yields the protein CASSLERGGEGNQPQHF.

The CDR3 DNA is TGTGCCAGCAGCTACTCGACTAGCGGAGTCACAGATACGCAGTATTTT. Translating gives CASSYSTSGVTDTQYF. This chain connects TRBV13 to TRBJ2-3; TRBD2 matches 9 bases. With V trimmed by 4 bases and J by 2 bases, 7 bases remained unmatched. The germline gives CDR1 PRHDT, CDR2 FYEKMQ (reference sequence). The CDR3 is 16 residues long.

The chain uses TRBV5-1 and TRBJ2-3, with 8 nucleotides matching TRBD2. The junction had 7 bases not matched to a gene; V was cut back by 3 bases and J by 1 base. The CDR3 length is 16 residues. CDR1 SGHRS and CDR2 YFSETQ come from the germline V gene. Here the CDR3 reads CASSSQSGGGTDTQYF. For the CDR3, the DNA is TGCGCCAGCAGCTCTCAAAGCGGGGGAGGCACAGATACGCAGTATTTT.

Here the CDR3 DNA reads TGTGCCAGTACCCAGGGGCGAACCATGAACACTGAAGCTTTCTTT. This gives the protein CASTQGRTMNTEAFF. The chain recombines TRBV19 with TRBJ1-1; D is perhaps TRBD1 (6 bases). This CDR3 is 15 amino acids long. The V gene lost 7 bases and the J gene lost 0 bases, with 15 bases spanning the gap. The germline CDR1 and CDR2 sequences are LNHDA and SQIVND (reference sequence).

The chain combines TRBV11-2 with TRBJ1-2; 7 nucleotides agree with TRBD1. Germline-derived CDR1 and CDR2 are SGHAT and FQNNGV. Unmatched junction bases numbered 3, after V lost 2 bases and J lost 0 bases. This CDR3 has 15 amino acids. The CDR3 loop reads CASSLNTGANYGYTF. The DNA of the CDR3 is TGTGCCAGCAGCTTAAATACAGGGGCTAACTATGGCTACACCTTC.

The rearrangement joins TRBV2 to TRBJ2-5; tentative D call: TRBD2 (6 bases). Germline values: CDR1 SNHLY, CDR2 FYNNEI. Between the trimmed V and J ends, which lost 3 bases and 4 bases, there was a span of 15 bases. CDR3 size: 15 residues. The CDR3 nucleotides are TGTGCCAGCAGTGAGCGGGGCGGTCGGGGAGAGACCCAGTACTTC. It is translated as CASSERGGRGETQYF.

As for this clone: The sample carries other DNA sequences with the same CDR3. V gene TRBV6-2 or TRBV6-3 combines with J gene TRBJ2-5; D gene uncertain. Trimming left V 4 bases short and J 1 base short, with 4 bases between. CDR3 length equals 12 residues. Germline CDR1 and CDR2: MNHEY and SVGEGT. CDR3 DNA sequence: TGTGCCAGCAGTTTAATCCAAGAGACCCAGTACTTC. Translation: CASSLIQETQYF.

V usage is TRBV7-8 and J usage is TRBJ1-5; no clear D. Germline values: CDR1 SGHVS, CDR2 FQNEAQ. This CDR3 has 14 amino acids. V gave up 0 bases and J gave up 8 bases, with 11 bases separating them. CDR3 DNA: TGTGCCAGCAGCTTAGCTGGAGGTTTTAAGCCCCAGCATTTT. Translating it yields CASSLAGGFKPQHF. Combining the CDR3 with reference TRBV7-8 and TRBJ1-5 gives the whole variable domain GAGVSQSPRYKVAKRGQDVALRCDPISGHVSLFWYQQALGQGPEFLTYFQNEAQLDKSGLPSDRFFAERPEGSVSTLKIQRTQQEDSAVYLCASSLAGGFKPQHFGDGTRLSIL.

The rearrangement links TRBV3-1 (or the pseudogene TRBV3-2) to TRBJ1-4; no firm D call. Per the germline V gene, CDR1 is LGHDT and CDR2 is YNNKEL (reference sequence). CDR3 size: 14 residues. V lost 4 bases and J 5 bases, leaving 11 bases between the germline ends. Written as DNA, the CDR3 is TGTGCCAGCAGCCTGGGAGAGGCGAATGAAAAACTGTTTTTT. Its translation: CASSLGEANEKLFF.

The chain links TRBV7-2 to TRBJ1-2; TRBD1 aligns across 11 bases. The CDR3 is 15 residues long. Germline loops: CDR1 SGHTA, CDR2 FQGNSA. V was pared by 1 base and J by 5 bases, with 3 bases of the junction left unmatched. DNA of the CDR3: TGTGCCAGCAGCTTAGGGACAGGGGGCGGATATGGCTACACCTTC. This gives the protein CASSLGTGGGYGYTF.